This T cell receptor beta chain comes out of a study of precursors of human CD4 cytotoxic T cells (dated by TCRdb to the late 2010s). For the wider study: In total, CD4+ memory subsets from 15 or so donors went into the bulk TCR-seq analysis. Sequences for both the TCRalpha and TCRbeta chains came out of the TCR-seq analysis of around 13 donors (table S7).

The data were produced on an Illumina MiSeq. In the source study's methods: The Shannon-Wiener index, calculated in VDJtools, was used to measure repertoire diversity. A TCRbeta clonotype counted as expanded if its clonotype frequency was 3 or higher. TCRdb took the public reads, trimmed them with fastp at Q25, ran MiXCR for clone calling and kept in-frame beta chains. Every entry covers one CDR3 protein and lists the most common genes and DNA from its rows. The authors' filters were not applied to this entry. This sample has under 650 distinct CDR3 sequences in its table, and about 12% of those were observed once. The top ten clonotypes cover approximately 12% of the sample. Bulk UMI-based TCR sequencing was performed on four sorted CD4+ memory subsets (TCM, TEM, IL-7Rhigh TEMRA, IL-7R- TEMRA) to test a precursor-effector relationship among CD4 cytotoxic T cells. Cells were obtained from peripheral blood mononuclear cells isolated from human blood.

Broader findings and caveats from the paper: Expanded effector clonotypes accounted for a larger share of IL-7Rhigh TEMRA clonotypes than of TEM or TCM clonotypes. Only about 95% of the 14 donors were included in some bulk TCR-seq comparisons, suggesting that not every subset was available for every donor. According to the authors, an observational design in humans cannot definitively determine the direction of differentiation between precursor and effector cells. More restricted TCR repertoires, with lower diversity and more expanded clonotypes, were shown by IL-7Rhigh and IL-7R- TEMRA subsets than by TCM and TEM subsets.

Spanning cysteine to phenylalanine, the CDR3 consists of 14 amino acids. Only CDR3 DNA is held: 42 bases, read in frame from base 1. The trim is 8 bases for V and 6 bases for J, with a gap of 20 bases between the germline ends. CDR1 KGHSH and CDR2 LQKENI were looked up in the germline V gene. A remark on this clonotype: Its specific antigen is unknown. Base quality data are lacking; no much larger clone is found one base away.

Sequenced sample: memory CD4+ T cells from blood (PBMCs). Here the chain combines TRBV18 and TRBJ2-7; the D gene is unclear. This TCR came from a human donor in good health. The nucleotides read TGTGCCAGCCATATATCGGGTGGGAACCTCGAGCAGTACTTC. The translation is CASHISGGNLEQYF.